These 10 T cell receptor beta chains were sequenced from one sample in a study of early T cells in non-severe SARS-CoV-2 infection (dated by TCRdb to the early 2020s). The library was obtained by 5' RACE. Sequencing was performed on a NextSeq 500. The public reads were reanalyzed by TCRdb: fastp trimming at Q25, MiXCR alignment, in-frame beta chains only. Identical CDR3 protein sequences are pooled into one entry, listed with their most common genes and DNA. This sample gives around 77,000 distinct CDR3 sequences in total; roughly 15% of them show up just once. The ten largest account for roughly 4.2% of the sample. Sample: whole blood, taken at baseline. These receptors were collected from an adult who was a healthcare worker with PCR-confirmed SARS-CoV-2 infection or an uninfected control (not recorded which).

The chain links TRBV28 to TRBJ1-5; TRBD1 matches 9 bases. V shed 4 bases, J shed 10 bases, and the junction held 8 bases outside the gene matches. The CDR3 consists of 14 residues. Germline V gene lookup returns CDR1 MDHEN and CDR2 SYDVKM. The CDR3 region has the DNA TGTGCCAGCAGTTCGGACAGGGGCATTATACCCCAGCATTTT. Protein sequence: CASSSDRGIIPQHF.

This clonotype was observed at least ten times. The chain carries TRBV28 and TRBJ1-2; tentatively, D is TRBD1 (6 bases). CDR1 and CDR2 (germline): MDHEN, SYDVKM. There are 14 residues in the CDR3. The ends were cut back, 8 bases at V and 8 bases at J, with 21 bases in the middle. CDR3 coding DNA: TGTGCCAGCTATACAACCTGGGGGCCCTTCGGCTACACCTTC. It translates to CASYTTWGPFGYTF.

V is TRBV2 and J is TRBJ2-5; a weak D match, TRBD1 (5 bases). CDR3 size: 14 residues. In germline, CDR1 is SNHLY, CDR2 FYNNEI. V was clipped by 5 bases and J by 2 bases, with 12 bases between them. The DNA for the CDR3 is TGTGCCAGCAGTCCTCTGACAGTTCAAGAGACCCAGTACTTC. It translates to CASSPLTVQETQYF.

The chain combines TRBV27 with TRBJ2-7; D is undetermined. The CDR3 sequence is 15 residues long. V was shortened by 2 bases and J by 0 bases, with 11 bases between the two germline ends. In germline, CDR1 is MNHEY, CDR2 SMNVEV (reference sequence). The CDR3, as DNA: TGTGCCAGCAGTTTAGGATTTACAAGCTCCTACGAGCAGTACTTC. Protein sequence: CASSLGFTSSYEQYF.

This clonotype was seen at least ten times. V and J are TRBV5-5 and TRBJ2-3; D is perhaps TRBD2 (6 bases). CDR3 size: 14 residues. Germline V gives CDR1 SGHKS, CDR2 YYEKEE (reference sequence). V dropped 4 bases and J dropped 2 bases, with 11 bases sitting between them. CDR3 nucleotides: TGTGCCAGCAGCGGGGGGACCCTCACAGATACGCAGTATTTT. Its translation: CASSGGTLTDTQYF.

The V call is TRBV7-9, the J call TRBJ2-3, with D maybe TRBD1 (5 bases). This CDR3 has 12 residues. Germline V gives CDR1 SEHNR, CDR2 FQNEAQ (reference sequence). V lost 1 base and J lost 6, with 5 bases in between. The CDR3 sequence is CASSLEGDTQYF. The CDR3 DNA sequence: TGTGCCAGCAGCTTAGAGGGGGATACGCAGTATTTT.

Regarding this clonotype: A much larger clone is a single base away; this may be a read error. J is TRBJ2-2 and V is TRBV20-1; 8 bases are shared with TRBD2. Germline assignment: CDR1 DFQATT and CDR2 SNEGSKA (reference sequence). The V segment lost 4 bases and the J segment 3 bases; nucleotides outside the gene matches: 7. CDR3 length equals 15 residues. The chain's CDR3 is CSATHVTSDTGELFF. Here the CDR3 DNA reads TGCAGTGCTACTCACGTGACTAGCGACACCGGGGAGCTGTTTTTT.

The rearrangement links TRBV12-3 or TRBV12-4 to TRBJ1-1, with a weak D call TRBD1 (5 bases). V was trimmed by 1 base and J by 5 bases, leaving 17 bases between them. CDR3 length: 16 amino acids. The CDR3 nucleotides are TGTGCCAGCAGTTTAGAAAGGGTGGCGGGGGTAACTGAAGCTTTCTTT. Translation: CASSLERVAGVTEAFF.

This clonotype has ten or more counts. The chain has TRBV11-2 and TRBJ2-1, with D unresolved. In germline, CDR1 is SGHAT, CDR2 FQNNGV. V lost 5 bases and J 0 bases, leaving 14 bases between the germline ends. The CDR3 has 16 amino acids. The chain's CDR3 is CASSATAVSSYNEQFF. The CDR3 DNA follows: TGTGCCAGCAGCGCTACAGCTGTGAGCTCCTACAATGAGCAGTTCTTC.

This clonotype has only a few counts. V gene TRBV6-1 combines with J gene TRBJ1-1; D may be TRBD1 (5 bases). Trimming took 3 bases from V and 4 from J, leaving 18 bases between them. Germline CDR1 and CDR2: MNHNS and SASEGT. The CDR3 loop spans 16 amino acids. The DNA of the CDR3 is TGTGCCAGCAGTGACCAGGGTAGCTCCCAGAGCACTGAAGCTTTCTTT. This gives the protein CASSDQGSSQSTEAFF.